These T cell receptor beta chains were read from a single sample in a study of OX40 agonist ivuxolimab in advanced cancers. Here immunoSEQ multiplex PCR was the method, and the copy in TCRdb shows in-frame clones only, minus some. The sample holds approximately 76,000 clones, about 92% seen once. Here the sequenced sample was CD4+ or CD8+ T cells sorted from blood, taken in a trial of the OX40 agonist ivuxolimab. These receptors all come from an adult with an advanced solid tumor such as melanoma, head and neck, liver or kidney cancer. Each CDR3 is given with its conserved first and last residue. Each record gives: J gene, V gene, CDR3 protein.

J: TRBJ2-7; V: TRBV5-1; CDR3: CASSHPSYEQYF
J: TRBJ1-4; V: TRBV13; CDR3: CASSQGQGTNEKLFF
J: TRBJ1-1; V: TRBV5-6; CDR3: CASSPLGDRGSDTEAFF
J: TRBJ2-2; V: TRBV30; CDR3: CAWSVLPTGERNTGELFF
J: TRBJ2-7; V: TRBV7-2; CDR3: CASSYPGQTISYEQYF
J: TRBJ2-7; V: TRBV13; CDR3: CASSSGGTPGEQYF
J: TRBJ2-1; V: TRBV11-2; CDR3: CASSLAGTGSYNEQFF
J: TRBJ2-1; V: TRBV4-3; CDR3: CASSLAGTVYNEQFF
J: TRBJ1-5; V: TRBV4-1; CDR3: CASSQGTGEGQPQHF
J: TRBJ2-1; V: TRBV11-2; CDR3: CASSLFSYNEQFF
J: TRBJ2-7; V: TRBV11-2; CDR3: CASSPGLAYEQYF
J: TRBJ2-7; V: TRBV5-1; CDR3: CASSSTSGAYEQYF
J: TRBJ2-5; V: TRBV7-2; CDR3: CASSPLGGETQYF
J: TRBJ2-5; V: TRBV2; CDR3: CASTGGTSGGAQETQYF